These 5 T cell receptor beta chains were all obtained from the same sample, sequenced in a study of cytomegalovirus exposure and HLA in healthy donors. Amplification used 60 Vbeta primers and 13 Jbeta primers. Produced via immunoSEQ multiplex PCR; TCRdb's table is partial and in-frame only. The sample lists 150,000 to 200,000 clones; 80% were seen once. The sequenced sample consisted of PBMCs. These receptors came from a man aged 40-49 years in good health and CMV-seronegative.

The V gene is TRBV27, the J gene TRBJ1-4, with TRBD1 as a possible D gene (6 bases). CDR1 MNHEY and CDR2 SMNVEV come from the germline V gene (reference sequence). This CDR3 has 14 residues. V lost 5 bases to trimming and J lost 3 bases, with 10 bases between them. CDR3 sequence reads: CASSDWTANEKLFF. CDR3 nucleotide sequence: TGTGCCAGCAGTGATTGGACAGCTAATGAAAAACTGTTTTTT.

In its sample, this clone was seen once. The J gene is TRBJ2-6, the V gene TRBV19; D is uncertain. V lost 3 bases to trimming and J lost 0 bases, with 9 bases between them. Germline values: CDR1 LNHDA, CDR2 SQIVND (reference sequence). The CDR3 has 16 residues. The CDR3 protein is CASSMRGYSGANVLTF. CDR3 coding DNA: TGTGCCAGTAGTATGAGAGGATACTCTGGGGCCAACGTCCTGACTTTC.

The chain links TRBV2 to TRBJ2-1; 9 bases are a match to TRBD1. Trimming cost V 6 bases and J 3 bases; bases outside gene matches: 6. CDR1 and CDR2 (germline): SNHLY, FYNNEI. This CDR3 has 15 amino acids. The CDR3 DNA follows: TGTGCCAGCAGGGAATTGACAGGGGGCTACAATGAGCAGTTCTTC. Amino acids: CASRELTGGYNEQFF.

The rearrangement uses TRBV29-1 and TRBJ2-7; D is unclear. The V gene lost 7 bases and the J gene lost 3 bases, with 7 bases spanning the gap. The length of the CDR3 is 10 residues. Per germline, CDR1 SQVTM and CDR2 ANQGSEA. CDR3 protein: CSASDYEQYF. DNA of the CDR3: TGCAGCGCCTCAGACTACGAGCAGTACTTC.

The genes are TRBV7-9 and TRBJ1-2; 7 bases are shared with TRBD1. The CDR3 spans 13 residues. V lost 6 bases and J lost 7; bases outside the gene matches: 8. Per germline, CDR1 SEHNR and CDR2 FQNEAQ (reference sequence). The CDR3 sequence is CASSATGFAGYTF. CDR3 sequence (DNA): TGTGCCAGCAGTGCGACAGGGTTCGCTGGCTACACCTTC.